This T cell receptor beta chain was identified in a study of T cell responses to AZD1222 COVID-19 vaccine (dated by TCRdb to about 2021). About the investigation overall: A total of about 250 trial participants underwent TCR sequencing, of whom under 220 had received two doses of AZD1222 and around 25 had received two doses of the MenACWY control vaccine. Trial participants were enrolled by age into 18-55, 56-69 and 70-plus year subgroups, with approximately 150, 28 and 58 TCR-sequenced participants respectively.

Broader findings and caveats from the paper: After two AZD1222 doses, spike-specific TCR breadth and depth were significantly higher than at day 0 and than in MenACWY recipients. Participants were mostly white British and included more females than males, and it was suggested by the authors that clonal diversity may have been underestimated. The 56-69-year group was small, and its depth increase did not reach significance, likely because of low power. Conclusions about previously exposed vaccinees are limited because only six or seven AZD1222 recipients were SARS-CoV-2 seropositive at baseline. Reportedly, close to half of the unique spike-specific TCRs recognized epitopes lying outside the regions that are mutated in the B.1.351 and B.1.1.7 variants. Because no samples from the day 14 peak response were available, repertoires could be characterized only after the peak T cell response. The vaccine-associated CD4 TCRs covered the entire spike protein, and the dominant responses fell in regions 160-218 and 743-854.

The CDR3 regions of human TCRbeta chains were analyzed by immunosequencing. For the original study's pipeline: Repertoire TCRs were matched against a reference library of SARS-CoV-2-specific TCRs generated with the MIRA antigen-specificity platform. Breadth meant the fraction of unique TCRs that were SARS-CoV-2-associated, whereas depth meant the fraction of total T cells that were SARS-CoV-2-associated. Using the MIRA data, each spike-specific TCR was mapped to the spike region that the TCR reacts to and placed in a CD4 or CD8 class. Log10-transformed breadth and depth values were compared by one-way ANOVA with Sidak's multiple comparisons tests. The immuneACCESS repertoire file appears here via TCRdb, limited to in-frame rearrangements. These files lack a portion of the clones; in checked studies, under half of the deficit traces to unresolved V genes, and the cause of the others is not known. D and trimming were read from the DNA, whereas the V and J calls and clone size are those reported in that table. In this sample the table shows roughly 87,000 clones, around nine tenths of which occur a single time. The ten top clones hold about 6.1% of the sample.

Per the publication, the time point label means: about 28 days (+/-7) after the second vaccine dose. AZD1222 recipients whose second dose came at about 4 weeks and those whose second dose came at about 12 weeks were combined into one group, since spike-specific TCR depth and breadth did not differ between the two schedules. Vaccinee samples were obtained from the UK trials COV001 and COV002, which included a single-blind randomized controlled phase 2/3 trial of AZD1222 (ChAdOx1 nCoV-19) in healthy adults. Trial participant PBMC samples were collected at day 0 and day 28 after the second dose for TCRbeta chain sequencing. The CDR3 runs 16 amino acids, cysteine and phenylalanine included. Only the CDR3 portion is preserved as DNA: 48 bases, with reading frame beginning at the first base. V gives up 3 bases and J gives up 4 bases, and the segment between their germline ends measures 21 bases. According to the germline V gene (reference sequence), CDR1 reads DFQATT and CDR2 reads SNEGSKA.

For this clone: What antigen it recognizes has not been identified. Base qualities are not provided; no much larger clone lies one nucleotide away.

The sequencing here drew on peripheral blood, taken 28 days after the second AZD1222 dose. Recombination connected TRBV20-1 to TRBJ1-2, with the D gene not clear enough to name. This TCR was recovered from an adult who received the AZD1222 COVID-19 vaccine. The DNA sequence is TGCAGTGCTAGTTCCCGTTTGGTGGGCCGGGCCTATGGCTACACCTTC. The encoded protein is CSASSRLVGRAYGYTF.